The 7 T cell receptor beta chains in this list originate from one sample, sequenced in a study of cytomegalovirus exposure and HLA in healthy donors. TCRdb's copy holds only in-frame clones and misses some; the assay was immunoSEQ multiplex PCR. This table has over 150,000 clones, approximately 89% appearing once. Material: PBMCs. The receptors were gathered from a man aged 18 to 35 in good health and CMV-seropositive.

The chain has TRBV5-1 and TRBJ2-1; TRBD2 aligns across 10 bases. The CDR3 runs to 16 residues. Germline CDR1 and CDR2: SGHRS and YFSETQ. V was clipped by 0 bases and J by 9 bases; unmatched bases: 9. CDR3: CASSLVGTSDGGEQFF. The CDR3 nucleotides are TGCGCCAGCAGCTTGGTTGGGACTAGCGATGGGGGTGAGCAGTTCTTC.

This clone was found a few times. This chain joins TRBV19 and TRBJ2-1; 10 positions agree with TRBD2. V was pared by 4 bases and J by 10 bases, with 7 bases of the junction left unmatched. The CDR3 runs 14 residues. Per the germline V gene, CDR1 is LNHDA and CDR2 is SQIVND (reference sequence). The CDR3 sequence: CASSRGLAGVEQFF. DNA of the CDR3: TGTGCCAGTAGTAGGGGGCTAGCGGGAGTCGAGCAGTTCTTC.

This chain links TRBV4-2 with TRBJ2-7; 7 bases are shared with TRBD2. The CDR3 loop spans 17 amino acids. Germline loops: CDR1 LGHNA, CDR2 YNFKEQ. V lost 0 bases to trimming and J lost 4 bases; unmatched junction nucleotides: 12. CDR3 DNA: TGTGCCAGCAGCCAAGATCATGACGGCGGGAGAGTATACGAGCAGTACTTC. Translating gives CASSQDHDGGRVYEQYF.

The chain links TRBV7-9 to TRBJ2-3; no definite D call. Germline V gene lookup returns CDR1 SEHNR and CDR2 FQNEAQ (reference sequence). The CDR3 consists of 14 residues. V was pared by 1 base and J by 0 bases, with 5 bases between. In nucleotides, the CDR3 is TGTGCCAGCAGCTTAGGCCAGAGCACAGATACGCAGTATTTT. Translating gives CASSLGQSTDTQYF.

The chain carries TRBV4-1 and TRBJ2-1; D call uncertain. CDR3 length: 14 amino acids. CDR1 is MGHRA, CDR2 YSYEKL, per germline. Trimming took off 5 bases at V and 0 bases at J, with 8 bases between the two ends. CDR3: CASSIHNSYNEQFF. CDR3 coding DNA: TGCGCCAGCAGCATCCACAACTCCTACAATGAGCAGTTCTTC.

J is TRBJ2-7 and V is TRBV29-1; 12 nucleotides agree with TRBD1. Germline loops: CDR1 SQVTM, CDR2 ANQGSEA. This CDR3 has 13 amino acids. The V segment lost 7 bases and the J segment 2 bases; nucleotides outside the gene matches: 3. The CDR3 DNA reads as TGCAGCGCCCGGGACAGGGGGCCCTACGAGCAGTACTTC. This encodes CSARDRGPYEQYF.

V is TRBV28 and J is TRBJ2-7, with 12 bases aligning to TRBD1. In germline, CDR1 is MDHEN, CDR2 SYDVKM. V shed 6 bases and J 5 bases; nucleotides not matched to a gene: 8. This CDR3 contains 15 residues. This CDR3 reads CASRSGDRGPDEQYF. The CDR3 nucleotides are TGTGCCAGCAGGTCCGGGGACAGGGGGCCGGACGAGCAGTACTTC. Using reference TRBV28 and TRBJ2-7 for the parts outside the CDR3, the full variable domain is DVKVTQSSRYLVKRTGEKVFLECVQDMDHENMFWYRQDPGLGLRLIYFSYDVKMKEKGDIPEGYSVSREKKERFSLILESASTNQTSMYLCASRSGDRGPDEQYFGPGTRLTVT.